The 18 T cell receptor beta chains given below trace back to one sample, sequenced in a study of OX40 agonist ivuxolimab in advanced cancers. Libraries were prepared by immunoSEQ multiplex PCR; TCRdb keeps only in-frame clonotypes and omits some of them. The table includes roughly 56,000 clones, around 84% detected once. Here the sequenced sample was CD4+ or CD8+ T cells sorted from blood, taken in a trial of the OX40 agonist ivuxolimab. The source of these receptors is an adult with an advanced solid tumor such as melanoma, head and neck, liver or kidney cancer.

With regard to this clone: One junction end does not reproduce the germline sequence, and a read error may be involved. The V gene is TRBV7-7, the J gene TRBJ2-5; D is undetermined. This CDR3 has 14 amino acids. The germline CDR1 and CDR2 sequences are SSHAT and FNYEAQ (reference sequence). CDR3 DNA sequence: TGTGCTAGCAGCTTAGGTCGAAATCAAGAGACCCAGTACTTC. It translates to CASSLGRNQETQYF.

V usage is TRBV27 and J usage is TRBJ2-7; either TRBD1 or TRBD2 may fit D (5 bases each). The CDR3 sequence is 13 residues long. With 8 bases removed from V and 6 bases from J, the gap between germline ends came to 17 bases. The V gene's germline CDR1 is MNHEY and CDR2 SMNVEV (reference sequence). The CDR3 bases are TGTGCCAGCGCTACCGGGGCGGCGGGCGAGCAGTACTTC. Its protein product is CASATGAAGEQYF.

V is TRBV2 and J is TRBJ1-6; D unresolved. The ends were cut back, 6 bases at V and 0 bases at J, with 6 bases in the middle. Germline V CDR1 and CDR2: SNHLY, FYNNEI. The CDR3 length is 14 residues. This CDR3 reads CASRSSSYNSPLHF. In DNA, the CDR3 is TGTGCCAGCAGGTCTAGCTCCTATAATTCACCCCTCCACTTT.

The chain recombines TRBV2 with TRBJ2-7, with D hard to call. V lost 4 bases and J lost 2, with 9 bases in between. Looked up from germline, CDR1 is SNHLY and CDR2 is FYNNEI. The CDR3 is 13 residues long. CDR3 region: CASSALMAYEQYF. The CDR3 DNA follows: TGTGCCAGCAGTGCCCTAATGGCCTACGAGCAGTACTTC.

CDR3 in amino acids: CASSLSTISGNTIYF. CDR3 nucleotide sequence: TGTGCCAGCAGCTTGTCAACAATCTCTGGAAACACCATATATTTT. The V gene is TRBV5-5, the J gene TRBJ1-3; D is ambiguous. The germline V gene encodes CDR1 SGHKS and CDR2 YYEKEE (reference sequence). V gave up 1 base and J gave up 0 bases, with 8 bases separating them. The CDR3 has 15 amino acids.

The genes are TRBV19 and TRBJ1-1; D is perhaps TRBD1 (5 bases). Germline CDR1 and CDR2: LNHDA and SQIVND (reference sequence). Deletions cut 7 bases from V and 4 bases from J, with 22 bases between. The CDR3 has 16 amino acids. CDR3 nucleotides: TGTGCCAGTACCAAACCAGCGAGCAGGGAAATCACTGAAGCTTTCTTT. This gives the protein CASTKPASREITEAFF.

CDR3 in amino acids: CASSPRESKNIQYF. Here the CDR3 DNA reads TGTGCCAGCAGCCCCCGCGAGTCCAAAAACATTCAGTACTTC. The J gene is TRBJ2-4, the V gene TRBV27; D gene uncertain. V was cut by 6 bases and J by 2 bases, with 11 bases left in between. The CDR3 runs 14 residues. CDR1 is MNHEY and CDR2 is SMNVEV in the germline V gene (reference sequence).

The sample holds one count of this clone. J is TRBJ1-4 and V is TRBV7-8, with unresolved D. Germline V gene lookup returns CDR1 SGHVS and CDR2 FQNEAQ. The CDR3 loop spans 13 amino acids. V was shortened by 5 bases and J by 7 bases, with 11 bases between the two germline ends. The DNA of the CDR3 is TGTGCCAGCAGCCGCCGGGAGGGTGAAAAACTGTTTTTT. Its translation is CASSRREGEKLFF.

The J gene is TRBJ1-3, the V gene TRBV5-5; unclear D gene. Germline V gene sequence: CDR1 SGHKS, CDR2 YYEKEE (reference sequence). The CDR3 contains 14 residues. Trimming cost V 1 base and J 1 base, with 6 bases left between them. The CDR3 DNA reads TGTGCCAGCAGCTTGACGGCTTCTGGAAACACCATATATTTT. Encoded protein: CASSLTASGNTIYF. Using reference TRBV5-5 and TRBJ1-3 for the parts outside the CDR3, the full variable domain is DAGVTQSPTHLIKTRGQQVTLRCSPISGHKSVSWYQQVLGQGPQFIFQYYEKEERGRGNFPDRFSARQFPNYSSELNVNALLLGDSALYLCASSLTASGNTIYFGEGSWLTVV.

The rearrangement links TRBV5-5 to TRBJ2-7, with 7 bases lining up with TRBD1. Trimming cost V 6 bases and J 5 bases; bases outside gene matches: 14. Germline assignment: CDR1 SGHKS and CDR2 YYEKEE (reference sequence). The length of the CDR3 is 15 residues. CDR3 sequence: CASTSQDRLRNEQYF. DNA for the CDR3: TGTGCCAGCACCTCTCAGGACAGGCTGAGGAACGAGCAGTACTTC.

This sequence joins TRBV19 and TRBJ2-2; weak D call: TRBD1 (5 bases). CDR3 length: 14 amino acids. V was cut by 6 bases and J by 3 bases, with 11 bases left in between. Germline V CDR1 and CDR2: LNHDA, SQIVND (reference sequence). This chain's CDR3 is CASRSTDYTGELFF. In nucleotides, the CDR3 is TGTGCCAGTAGGTCGACAGATTACACCGGGGAGCTGTTTTTT.

CDR3 residues: CASGSSGYNPETQYF. The CDR3, as DNA: TGTGCCAGCGGCTCAAGTGGTTACAATCCGGAGACCCAGTACTTC. This rearrangement joins TRBV11-1 to TRBJ2-5; D not certain. Germline CDR1 is SGHAT and CDR2 is FQDESV (reference sequence). V was shortened by 8 bases and J by 5 bases, with 21 bases between the two germline ends. This CDR3 comprises 15 residues.

In nucleotides, the CDR3 is TGTGCCAGCAGCTTTCTAATGACAGGTCAATCCGGGGAGCTGTTTTTT. It specifies CASSFLMTGQSGELFF. The J gene is TRBJ2-2, the V gene TRBV4-2; a weak D match, TRBD1 (6 bases). V lost 5 bases to trimming and J lost 6 bases, with 19 bases between them. The V gene's germline CDR1 is LGHNA and CDR2 YNFKEQ. The length of the CDR3 is 16 residues.

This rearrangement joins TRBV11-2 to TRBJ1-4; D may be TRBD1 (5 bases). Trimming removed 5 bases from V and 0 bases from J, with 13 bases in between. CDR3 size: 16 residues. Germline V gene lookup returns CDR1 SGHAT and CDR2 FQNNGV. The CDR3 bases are TGTGCCAGCAGCATGCTCGGGACCGCAACTAATGAAAAACTGTTTTTT. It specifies CASSMLGTATNEKLFF.

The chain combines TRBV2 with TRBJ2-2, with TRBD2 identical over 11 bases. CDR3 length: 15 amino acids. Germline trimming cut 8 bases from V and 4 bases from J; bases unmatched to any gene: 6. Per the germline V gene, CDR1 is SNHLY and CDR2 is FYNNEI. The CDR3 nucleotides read TGTGCCAGCTCAAGACTAGCGGGAATCACCGGGGAGCTGTTTTTT. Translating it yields CASSRLAGITGELFF. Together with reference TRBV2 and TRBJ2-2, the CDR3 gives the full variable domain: EPEVTQTPSHQVTQMGQEVILRCVPISNHLYFYWYRQILGQKVEFLVSFYNNEISEKSEIFDDQFSVERPDGSNFTLKIRSTKLEDSAMYFCASSRLAGITGELFFGEGSRLTVL.

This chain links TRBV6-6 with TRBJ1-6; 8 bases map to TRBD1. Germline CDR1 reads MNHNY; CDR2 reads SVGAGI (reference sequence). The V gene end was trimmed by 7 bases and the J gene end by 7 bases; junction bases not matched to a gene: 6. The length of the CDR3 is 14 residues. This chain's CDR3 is CASKRDRWNSPLHF. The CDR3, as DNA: TGTGCCAGCAAGAGGGACAGGTGGAATTCACCCCTCCACTTT.

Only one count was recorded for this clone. The DNA for the CDR3 is TGTGCCACCTCCCGGGGAAATAGCAATCAGCCCCAGCATTTT. Translation: CATSRGNSNQPQHF. The chain carries TRBV11-2 and TRBJ1-5; D ambiguous. Germline V gene data show CDR1 as SGHAT and CDR2 as FQNNGV. V shed 10 bases and J shed 0 bases, with 13 bases lying between them. CDR3 length: 14 amino acids. Combining the CDR3 with reference TRBV11-2 and TRBJ1-5 gives the whole variable domain EAGVAQSPRYKIIEKRQSVAFWCNPISGHATLYWYQQILGQGPKLLIQFQNNGVVDDSQLPKDRFSAERLKGVDSTLKIQPAKLEDSAVYLCATSRGNSNQPQHFGDGTRLSIL.

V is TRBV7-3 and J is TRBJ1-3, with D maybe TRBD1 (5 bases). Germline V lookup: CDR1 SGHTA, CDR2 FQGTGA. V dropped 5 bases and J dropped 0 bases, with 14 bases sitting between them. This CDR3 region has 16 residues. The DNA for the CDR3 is TGTGCCAGCAGCCCCGGGACCGCCGCCTCTGGAAACACCATATATTTT. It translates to CASSPGTAASGNTIYF.